Listed below are T cell receptor beta chains from one sample, sequenced in a study of blood T cell repertoires in COVID-19. Assay: immunoSEQ multiplex PCR; the TCRdb copy retains only in-frame clones and omits some. The sample holds fewer than 60,000 clones, under 95% seen once. Specimen: peripheral blood. These receptors were collected from a human donor in a cohort sampled during active COVID-19. Each CDR3 is given with its conserved first and last residue. The order of the fields is clone size, V gene, J gene, D gene, CDR3 protein, CDR3 DNA. A D gene is named only where the DNA matches it firmly. Expanded clones get a size class; other rows say once, few or many, or leave the size out.

NA	TRBV7-6	TRBJ2-5	NA	CASSLATSFIEAQYF	TGTGCCAGCAGCTTAGCTACTAGTTTTATTGAGGCCCAGTACTTC
few	TRBV29-1	TRBJ1-2	TRBD1	CSAAGQGYGYTF	TGCAGCGCCGCGGGACAGGGCTATGGCTACACCTTC
NA	TRBV6-6	TRBJ2-7	TRBD2	CASSPGTSGRYEQYF	TGTGCCAGCAGCCCCGGGACTAGCGGGAGATACGAGCAGTACTTC
NA	TRBV2	TRBJ1-3	TRBD1	CASSGQGGPSGNTIYF	TGTGCCAGCAGTGGACAGGGGGGCCCTTCTGGAAACACCATATATTTT
NA	TRBV5-5	TRBJ2-6	NA	CASSLGPDYSGANVLTF	TGTGCCAGCAGCTTAGGTCCAGACTACTCTGGGGCCAACGTCCTGACTTTC
NA	TRBV24-1	TRBJ1-2	NA	CATGQGSSGYTF	TGTGCCACCGGGCAGGGGTCCTCTGGCTACACCTTC
NA	TRBV28	TRBJ2-5	NA	CASSLSDSIRQETQYF	TGTGCCAGCAGTTTATCGGACTCCATCAGGCAAGAGACCCAGTACTTC
NA	TRBV9	TRBJ2-3	NA	CASSVGTTADTQYF	TGTGCCAGCAGCGTAGGAACTACGGCAGATACGCAGTATTTT
NA	TRBV7-2	TRBJ2-3	TRBD2	CASSLDPRLAGEDTQYF	TGTGCCAGCAGCTTAGACCCACGACTAGCGGGAGAAGATACGCAGTATTTT
NA	TRBV5-1	TRBJ1-3	TRBD1	CASSLEARGSGNTIYF	TGCGCCAGCAGCTTGGAGGCCAGGGGGTCTGGAAACACCATATATTTT
NA	TRBV9	TRBJ2-7	TRBD2	CASSVGTSGRANEQYF	TGTGCCAGCAGCGTAGGGACTAGCGGGAGGGCGAACGAGCAGTACTTC
NA	TRBV5-8	TRBJ2-3	TRBD1	CASSLARTGITDTQYF	TGTGCCAGCAGCTTGGCCCGGACAGGCATCACAGATACGCAGTATTTT
NA	TRBV7-8	TRBJ2-2	TRBD2	CASSPWGGLAASTGELFF	TGTGCCAGCAGCCCCTGGGGGGGTCTAGCGGCATCCACCGGGGAGCTGTTTTTT
NA	TRBV28	TRBJ2-7	TRBD1	CASSLAGTGAYEQYF	TGTGCCAGCAGTTTAGCCGGGACAGGGGCCTACGAGCAGTACTTC
NA	TRBV6-5	TRBJ1-4	TRBD1	CASRIQGTEKLFF	TGTGCCAGCAGGATACAGGGGACCGAAAAACTGTTTTTT
NA	TRBV11-1	TRBJ1-1	TRBD1	CASSFGQGKAEAFF	TGTGCCAGCAGCTTTGGACAGGGAAAGGCTGAAGCTTTCTTT
NA	TRBV11-3	TRBJ2-2	NA	CASSLSRQKANTGELFF	TGTGCCAGCAGCTTAAGCCGACAGAAGGCTAACACCGGGGAGCTGTTTTTT
NA	TRBV7-9	TRBJ1-4	TRBD1	CASSPETGGNEKLFF	TGTGCCAGCAGCCCGGAGACAGGGGGAAATGAAAAACTGTTTTTT
NA	TRBV24-1	TRBJ1-5	TRBD1	CATSETDRAGNQPQHF	TGTGCCACCAGTGAAACGGACAGGGCGGGCAATCAGCCCCAGCATTTT
NA	TRBV2	TRBJ1-2	TRBD1	CATIEDRFYGYTF	TGTGCCACCATTGAGGACAGGTTCTATGGCTACACCTTC
NA	TRBV7-9	TRBJ1-4	NA	CASSWGQNEKLFF	TGTGCCAGCAGCTGGGGCCAGAATGAAAAACTGTTTTTT
NA	TRBV11-3	TRBJ1-6	TRBD1	CASSLGQDSYNSPLHF	TGTGCCAGCAGCTTGGGACAGGACTCCTATAATTCACCCCTCCACTTT
NA	TRBV18	TRBJ2-7	NA	CASSPTTGHYEQYF	TGTGCCAGCTCTCCGACGACAGGACACTACGAGCAGTACTTC
NA	TRBV9	TRBJ2-7	TRBD1	CASSTRQGSYEQYF	TGTGCCAGCAGCACCCGACAGGGTTCCTACGAGCAGTACTTC
NA	TRBV9	TRBJ1-1	NA	CASSVSPQGNTEAFF	TGTGCCAGCAGCGTCAGCCCCCAGGGGAACACTGAAGCTTTCTTT
NA	TRBV28	TRBJ1-3	NA	CASGRGSRNTIYF	TGTGCCAGCGGGCGGGGCAGCCGAAACACCATATATTTT
NA	TRBV13	TRBJ1-3	NA	CASSYRGVAGNTIYF	TGTGCCAGCAGCTACCGGGGGGTGGCTGGAAACACCATATATTTT
NA	TRBV6-5	TRBJ2-3	NA	CASKKSWASTDTQYF	TGTGCCAGCAAGAAATCATGGGCTAGCACAGATACGCAGTATTTT
NA	TRBV5-1	TRBJ1-6	NA	CASRAQTGTPNSPLHF	TGCGCCAGCAGAGCCCAAACCGGGACACCAAATTCACCCCTCCACTTT
NA	TRBV20-1	TRBJ1-5	TRBD1	CSASVGTDNSNQPQHF	TGCAGTGCTAGTGTGGGGACAGATAATAGCAATCAGCCCCAGCATTTT
NA	TRBV3-1/TRBV3-2	TRBJ2-3	TRBD2	CASSQSVAGADTQYF	TGTGCCAGCAGCCAATCTGTGGCGGGAGCAGATACGCAGTATTTT
NA	TRBV7-4	TRBJ2-1	NA	CAGSLVILARNEQFF	TGTGCCGGCAGCTTAGTTATCCTAGCGCGTAATGAGCAGTTCTTC
NA	TRBV19	TRBJ2-7	TRBD1	CATPGQDYEQYF	TGTGCCACACCGGGACAGGACTACGAGCAGTACTTC